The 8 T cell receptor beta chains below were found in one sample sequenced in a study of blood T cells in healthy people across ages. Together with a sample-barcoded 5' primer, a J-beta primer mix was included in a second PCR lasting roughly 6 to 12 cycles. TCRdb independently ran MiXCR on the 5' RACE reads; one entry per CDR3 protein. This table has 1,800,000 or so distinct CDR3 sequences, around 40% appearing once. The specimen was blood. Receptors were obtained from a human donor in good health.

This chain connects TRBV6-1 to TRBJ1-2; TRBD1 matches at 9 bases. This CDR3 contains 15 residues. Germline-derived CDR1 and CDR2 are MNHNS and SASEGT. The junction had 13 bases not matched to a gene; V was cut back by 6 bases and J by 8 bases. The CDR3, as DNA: TGTGCCAGCAGCGATAGGTTGGGGACAGGGAGAGGCTACACCTTC. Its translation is CASSDRLGTGRGYTF.

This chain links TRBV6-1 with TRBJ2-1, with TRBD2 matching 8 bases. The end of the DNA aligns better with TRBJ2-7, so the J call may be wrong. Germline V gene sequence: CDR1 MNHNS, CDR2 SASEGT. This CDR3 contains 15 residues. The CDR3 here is CASSETGGMYNEQYF. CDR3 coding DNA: TGTGCCAGCAGTGAAACGGGAGGGATGTACAATGAGCAGTACTTC.

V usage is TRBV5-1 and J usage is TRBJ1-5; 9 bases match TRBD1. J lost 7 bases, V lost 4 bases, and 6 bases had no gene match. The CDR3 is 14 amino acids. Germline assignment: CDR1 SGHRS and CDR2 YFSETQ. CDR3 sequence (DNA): TGCGCCAGCAGCGACGGGACAGGGAACCAGCCCCAGCATTTT. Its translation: CASSDGTGNQPQHF.

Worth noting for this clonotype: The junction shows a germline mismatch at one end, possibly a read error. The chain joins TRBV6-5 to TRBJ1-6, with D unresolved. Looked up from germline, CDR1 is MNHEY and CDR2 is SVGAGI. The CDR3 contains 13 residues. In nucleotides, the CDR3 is TGTGCCAACAGTTCCGGACATAATTCACCCCTCCACTTT. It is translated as CANSSGHNSPLHF.

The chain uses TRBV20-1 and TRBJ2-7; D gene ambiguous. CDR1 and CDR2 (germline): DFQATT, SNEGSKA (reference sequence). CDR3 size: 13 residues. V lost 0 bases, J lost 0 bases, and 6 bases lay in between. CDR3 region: CSARDHSSYEQYF. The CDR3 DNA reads TGCAGTGCTAGAGATCACAGCTCCTACGAGCAGTACTTC.

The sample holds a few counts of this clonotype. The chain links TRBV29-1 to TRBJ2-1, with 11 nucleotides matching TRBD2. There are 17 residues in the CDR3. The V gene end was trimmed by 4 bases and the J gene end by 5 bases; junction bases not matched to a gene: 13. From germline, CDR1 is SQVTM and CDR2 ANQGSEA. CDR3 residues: CSVVVGGGTSGNNEQFF. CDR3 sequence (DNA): TGCAGCGTTGTGGTGGGTGGCGGGACTAGCGGAAACAATGAGCAGTTCTTC.

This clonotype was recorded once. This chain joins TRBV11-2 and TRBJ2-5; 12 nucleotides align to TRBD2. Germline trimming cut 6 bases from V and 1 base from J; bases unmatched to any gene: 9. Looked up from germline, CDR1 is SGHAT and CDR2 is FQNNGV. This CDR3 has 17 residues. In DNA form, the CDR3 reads TGTGCCAGCAGTTTCGCCCCACTAGCGGGGGGCCAAGAGACCCAGTACTTC. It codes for CASSFAPLAGGQETQYF. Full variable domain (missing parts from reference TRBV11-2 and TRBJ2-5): EAGVAQSPRYKIIEKRQSVAFWCNPISGHATLYWYQQILGQGPKLLIQFQNNGVVDDSQLPKDRFSAERLKGVDSTLKIQPAKLEDSAVYLCASSFAPLAGGQETQYFGPGTRLLVL.

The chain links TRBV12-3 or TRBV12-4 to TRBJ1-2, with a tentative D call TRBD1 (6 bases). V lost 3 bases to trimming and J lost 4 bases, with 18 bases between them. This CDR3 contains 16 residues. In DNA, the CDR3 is TGTGCCAGCAGTTTTGTGTCGCCGGGGGCCGCCTATGGCTACACCTTC. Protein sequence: CASSFVSPGAAYGYTF.